This TCR beta chain derives from a study of blood T cell repertoires in COVID-19. Study overall: Nucleic acid was either cDNA or gDNA, and it came from T cells, B-cell-depleted T cells, or PBMCs.

Per the authors' pipeline: By means of reference gene primer amplification, nucleated cell counts were estimated. Profiled with immunoSEQ multiplex PCR; TCRdb holds only in-frame clones, not every one. The D gene and trimming were derived from the DNA, and the V and J assignments and clone size from that table. The sample has about 50,000 clones, about 85% seen once. The CDR3 has 13 amino acids. Germline V gene lookup returns CDR1 DFQATT and CDR2 SNEGSKA (reference sequence). V lost 3 bases to trimming and J lost 5 bases, with 13 bases between them. This sequence joins TRBV20-1 and TRBJ2-5; weak D call: TRBD2 (5 bases). The specimen sequenced was peripheral blood. The clonotype originates from a man in his fifties or sixties with acute or convalescent COVID-19. Here the CDR3 reads CSASYGPGETQYF. CDR3 coding DNA: TGCAGTGCTAGTTACGGCCCGGGGGAGACCCAGTACTTC.